This T cell receptor (beta chain) derives from a study of beta chain features in type 1 diabetes. General study points: Researchers report that Type 1 diabetes patients had moderately but significantly shorter TCRB CDR3s across all four CD4+ subsets. Type 1 diabetes patients had VDJ junctions that carried fewer insertions and more deletions.

The CDR3 runs 16 residues. The V end lost 1 base, the J end lost 6 bases, and 19 bases lay between the germline ends. The germline CDR1 and CDR2 sequences are SQVTM and ANQGSEA. This clone was seen only a few times. Its specificity is not known. As every portion of the isolated RNA was reverse transcribed, the sequencing read expressed TCRB transcripts. The method was immunoSEQ multiplex PCR; TCRdb's version includes in-frame clones alone and lacks a portion of them. The sample records over 600,000 clones, 9.5% to 15% being singletons. The TCR sequence derives from a man aged 30 to 45 with type 1 diabetes. The chain combines TRBV29-1 with TRBJ2-1, with D perhaps assigned TRBD1 or TRBD2 (6 bases each). Sequencing was carried out using naive CD4+ T cells from blood. The CDR3 here is CSVEGRAGGLGNEQFF. The CDR3 DNA reads TGCAGCGTTGAAGGAAGGGCCGGGGGCCTTGGCAATGAGCAGTTCTTC.